The 19 T cell receptor beta chains listed next were all sequenced from one sample in a study of blood T cell repertoires in COVID-19. This table comes from immunoSEQ multiplex PCR, and its TCRdb copy is limited to in-frame clones, with some not included. The sample has over 65,000 clones, about 81% seen once. Input material: peripheral blood. Receptor source: a human donor in a cohort sampled during active COVID-19.

The rearrangement uses TRBV13 and TRBJ2-3, with a weak D call TRBD2 (5 bases). Trimming removed 4 bases at V and 9 bases at J, with 14 bases between. Per the germline V gene, CDR1 is PRHDT and CDR2 is FYEKMQ (reference sequence). The CDR3 is 13 amino acids. The CDR3 DNA reads as TGTGCCAGCAGCTCCCGACTGTCGGGAACGCAGTATTTT. It specifies CASSSRLSGTQYF.

The J gene is TRBJ2-1, the V gene TRBV6-5, with D possibly TRBD2 on 5 matching bases. Germline V gives CDR1 MNHEY, CDR2 SVGAGI. The CDR3 contains 13 residues. The V gene lost 5 bases and the J gene lost 8 bases, with 13 bases spanning the gap. The DNA for the CDR3 is TGTGCCAGCAGTCGGGGATTTAGGGATGAGCAGTTCTTC. Amino acids: CASSRGFRDEQFF.

The chain employs TRBV6-5 and TRBJ2-3, with D possibly matching TRBD2 (5 bases). Per germline, CDR1 MNHEY and CDR2 SVGAGI. The CDR3 runs to 15 residues. V was pared by 2 bases and J by 0 bases, with 9 bases between. The CDR3 loop is CASSYSGSSTDTQYF. CDR3 bases: TGTGCCAGCAGTTACAGCGGATCTAGCACAGATACGCAGTATTTT.

This clone appeared a few times. V gene TRBV7-6 combines with J gene TRBJ2-1, with TRBD2 identical over 7 bases. The V gene's germline CDR1 is SGHVS and CDR2 FNYEAQ. Trimming at V came to 1 base and at J to 8 bases, leaving 5 bases not matched to a gene. The CDR3 contains 14 residues. DNA for the CDR3: TGTGCCAGCAGCTTAGGAGGCGGGAGCTATGAGCAGTTCTTC. Its translation: CASSLGGGSYEQFF.

The rearrangement joins TRBV6-5 to TRBJ2-5; 10 bases agree with TRBD2. Germline loops: CDR1 MNHEY, CDR2 SVGAGI. Trimming cost V 4 bases and J 4 bases; bases outside gene matches: 6. The CDR3 consists of 15 residues. Written as DNA, the CDR3 is TGTGCCAGCAGTTCGGCTAGCGGGAGCAGAGAGACCCAGTACTTC. This codes for CASSSASGSRETQYF.

The J gene is TRBJ1-1, the V gene TRBV7-9; TRBD1 might be the D (5 bases). Germline values: CDR1 SEHNR, CDR2 FQNEAQ (reference sequence). V shed 4 bases and J shed 7 bases, with 19 bases lying between them. There are 15 residues in the CDR3. The CDR3 protein is CASSSPLVYRSEAFF. The CDR3 bases are TGTGCCAGCAGCTCACCATTAGTATACAGGAGTGAAGCTTTCTTT.

This clone came up once. The V and J genes are TRBV28 and TRBJ1-2; 7 bases match TRBD1. CDR3 size: 15 residues. In germline, CDR1 is MDHEN, CDR2 SYDVKM. Unmatched junction bases numbered 6, after V lost 2 bases and J lost 3 bases. For the CDR3, the DNA is TGTGCCAGCAGTTTAATGATCGGACAGGACTATGGCTACACCTTC. This gives the protein CASSLMIGQDYGYTF.

This chain's CDR3 is CASRRGQGFSYEQYF. CDR3 nucleotides: TGTGCCAGCAGACGCGGACAGGGGTTTTCCTACGAGCAGTACTTC. The V and J genes are TRBV6-6 and TRBJ2-7; 9 nucleotides align to TRBD1. From germline, CDR1 is MNHNY and CDR2 SVGAGI (reference sequence). The CDR3 has 15 amino acids. V dropped 6 bases and J dropped 1; count of bases not matched to a gene: 7.

The V call is TRBV9, the J call TRBJ2-1, with 10 bases aligning to TRBD2. The V gene's germline CDR1 is SGDLS and CDR2 YYNGEE. J lost 7 bases, V lost 0 bases, and 7 bases had no gene match. This CDR3 is built from 16 residues. The CDR3 region has the DNA TGTGCCAGCAGCGTAGGGTCTAGCGGGAGCCGGAATGAGCAGTTCTTC. It translates to CASSVGSSGSRNEQFF.

The chain is built from TRBV11-1 and TRBJ2-4; 8 nucleotides line up with TRBD1. V lost 5 bases, J lost 9 bases, and 12 bases stayed unmatched. Germline V gene lookup returns CDR1 SGHAT and CDR2 FQDESV (reference sequence). The CDR3 length is 15 residues. The CDR3 reads CASSGGQVIGSIQYF. For the CDR3, the DNA is TGTGCCAGCAGCGGGGGACAGGTAATAGGTAGCATTCAGTACTTC.

This clone was recorded once. Sequence at one end of the junction differs from germline and may be a read error. The V gene is TRBV18, the J gene TRBJ1-5, with D possibly being TRBD1 (6 bases). CDR3 length: 15 residues. Looked up from germline, CDR1 is KGHSH and CDR2 is LQKENI. The CDR3 region has the DNA TGTGCCAGCTCACCACTAGGACAGCTAAATCTGCCCCAGCATTTT. Its translation is CASSPLGQLNLPQHF.

J is TRBJ1-2 and V is TRBV7-8; D may be TRBD1 (5 bases). Germline V CDR1 and CDR2: SGHVS, FQNEAQ. This CDR3 spans 15 amino acids. V gave up 5 bases and J gave up 4 bases, with 17 bases separating them. In DNA form, the CDR3 reads TGTGCCAGCAGCCCCCGAGGAGAAGGGGCCTATGGCTACACCTTC. Translated, it gives CASSPRGEGAYGYTF.

This clone has only a few counts. This CDR3 reads CASSPVAGGPGNEQFF. The CDR3 DNA follows: TGTGCCAGCAGCCCCGTAGCGGGAGGGCCGGGCAATGAGCAGTTCTTC. V and J are TRBV7-2 and TRBJ2-1, with 11 bases identical to TRBD2. V lost 5 bases, J lost 6 bases, and 9 bases stayed unmatched. The CDR3 contains 16 residues. CDR1 SGHTA and CDR2 FQGNSA come from the germline V gene.

CDR3 in DNA: TGCAGCGTGGGACTAGCGGGGATCTACAATGAGCAGTTCTTC. It is translated as CSVGLAGIYNEQFF. The chain combines TRBV29-1 with TRBJ2-1; 13 bases fit TRBD2. Germline V gene data show CDR1 as SQVTM and CDR2 as ANQGSEA. This CDR3 comprises 14 residues. The V segment lost 6 bases and the J segment 3 bases; nucleotides outside the gene matches: 2.

The chain combines TRBV28 with TRBJ2-7; D might be TRBD1 (5 bases). V lost 6 bases and J 2 bases, leaving 8 bases between the germline ends. This CDR3 comprises 12 residues. From germline, CDR1 is MDHEN and CDR2 SYDVKM. The CDR3 spells CASSPGPYEQYF. The CDR3, as DNA: TGTGCCAGCAGCCCAGGGCCCTACGAGCAGTACTTC.

The chain carries TRBV2 and TRBJ1-2; maybe TRBD1 (6 bases). Trimming took 7 bases from V and 8 from J, leaving 20 bases between them. The CDR3 totals 14 residues. Germline CDR1 and CDR2: SNHLY and FYNNEI. CDR3 sequence (DNA): TGTGCCAGCACGATCGGGGGGGCGGGGCGGGGCTACACCTTC. Translation gives CASTIGGAGRGYTF.

This clone was seen once. The gene calls are TRBV19 and TRBJ2-2; possible D gene TRBD1, 6 bases. Germline CDR1 reads LNHDA; CDR2 reads SQIVND (reference sequence). The CDR3 is made up of 15 amino acids. The V end was cut by 8 bases, the J end by 6 bases, with 19 bases between. The CDR3 bases are TGTGCCAGTCGCCCACAGGGCGGGTATGCCGGGGAGCTGTTTTTT. Translating it yields CASRPQGGYAGELFF. Variable domain in full (rest from reference TRBV19 and TRBJ2-2): DGGITQSPKYLFRKEGQNVTLSCEQNLNHDAMYWYRQDPGQGLRLIYYSQIVNDFQKGDIAEGYSVSREKKESFPLTVTSAQKNPTAFYLCASRPQGGYAGELFFGEGSRLTVL.

V and J are TRBV4-1 and TRBJ2-5; D unresolved. In germline, CDR1 is MGHRA, CDR2 YSYEKL. Deletions cut 4 bases from V and 5 bases from J, with 11 bases between. The CDR3 is 13 amino acids. In nucleotides, the CDR3 is TGCGCCAGCAGCCGAATGCAGTACGAGACCCAGTACTTC. Protein product: CASSRMQYETQYF.

The rearrangement joins TRBV6-5 to TRBJ2-7; 7 bases map to TRBD1. With V trimmed by 4 bases and J by 7 bases, 10 bases remained unmatched. In germline, CDR1 is MNHEY, CDR2 SVGAGI. The CDR3 extends over 14 amino acids. CDR3 nucleotide sequence: TGTGCCAGCAGTTCCCCGGGTCTCAGGGGGGAGCAGTACTTC. Protein product: CASSSPGLRGEQYF.